The clone carrying this T cell receptor beta chain was picked up a small number of times. As yet, its antigen is unknown. Germline V gene sequence: CDR1 SGHTA, CDR2 FQGNSA. The CDR3 contains 15 residues. V was shortened by 5 bases and J by 5 bases, with 16 bases between the two germline ends. This entry comes from a study of T cell repertoires in cytomegalovirus infection. From the reads, TCRdb called clonotypes with MiXCR, one entry per CDR3 protein. The sample yields about 570,000 distinct CDR3 sequences, 35% to 50% seen once. The specimen comprised cultured PBMCs, sampled from culture after CMV antigen stimulation. This chain connects TRBV7-2 to TRBJ2-1; D not resolved. This sequence originates from a human donor in good health (CMV status not recorded). Some clones in this sample may be carry-over from other donors' samples. CDR3 in amino acids: CASSMAATEDNEQFF. The CDR3 bases are TGTGCCAGCAGCATGGCCGCGACTGAGGACAATGAGCAGTTCTTC.